This entry describes one T cell receptor beta chain. The specificity of this receptor is unknown. Base qualities were left out, and no much larger clone turns up one base away. This sample stems from a study of blood T cell repertoires in COVID-19 (dated by TCRdb to the early 2020s). About the full investigation: Samples from collaborators originated in the United States, Italy and Spain and spanned both the acute and convalescent phases of COVID-19. The prospective study material was composed of cDNA or gDNA derived from T cells, B-cell-depleted T cells, or PBMCs. Deeply sampled blood TCRbeta repertoires from subjects exposed to, actively infected with, or recovered from COVID-19 were included in the dataset. The repertoires were released in a freely available public database intended as a resource for research on the immune response to SARS-CoV-2. Samples came from the ongoing ImmuneRACE study (first 160 participants) plus 1,254 subjects from 6 global collaborators. Sample metadata almost always included a de-identified subject ID, COVID-19 status, age in years and sex. HLA class I and class II types, where available, came from metadata supplied by the sample provider rather than from assay-based typing.

TCRbeta CDR3 regions were amplified from genomic DNA by means of the immunoSEQ Assay, a bias-controlled multiplex PCR. Per the authors' processing: The number of nucleated cells in each sample was estimated by amplification of reference gene primers within the assay. Sequence reads were collapsed and filtered to measure the absolute abundance of every unique TCRbeta CDR3 rearrangement. For each sample, productive Simpson clonality was calculated as the square root of Simpson's diversity index over productive rearrangements. The table was pulled from immuneACCESS by TCRdb, which kept in-frame rearrangements only. Such tables lose some clones; where checked, under half of the loss comes from unresolved V genes, and the rest has no known cause. V, J and clone size are taken as reported in that table, and D and trimming were inferred from the DNA itself. Present in this sample are over 100,000 clones, 85% to 90% of which were seen just once. The ten top clones hold 19% of the sample.

The investigation overall reported the following: The amount of clinical and demographic metadata varied by source and participant and was provided uncurated.

Each collaborating institution followed its own protocols to collect whole blood in K2EDTA tubes. For TCRbeta analysis, collaborators shipped samples in one of three forms: frozen whole blood, isolated PBMCs, or DNA extracted from either of those sample types. V loses 3 bases, J loses 0 bases, and the germline ends lie 5 bases apart. For CDR1 and CDR2, the germline V gene lists KGHSH and LQKENI. The CDR3 holds 13 amino acids from the cysteine to the phenylalanine. The sequence is cut down to CDR3 DNA, 39 bases in frame from base 1. Sequencing was carried out using peripheral blood. Rearrangement joined TRBV18 to TRBJ1-1; no D gene call is confident. The sequence was obtained from a human donor with acute or convalescent COVID-19. The donor label of this sample is uncertain. DNA sequence: TGTGCCAGCTCACCTCCCTTGAACACTGAAGCTTTCTTT. Its translation is CASSPPLNTEAFF.